This T cell receptor beta chain was identified in a study of metastatic and nonmetastatic thyroid tumors. Using MiXCR, TCRdb reanalyzed the PCR reads. The data show about 38,000 clones, roughly 26% seen once. Germline CDR1 MDHEN, CDR2 SYDVKM. V lost 2 bases, J lost 5 bases, and 15 bases lay in between. This CDR3 has 15 amino acids. All patients were treatment-naive before thyroid surgery. Sequenced input: blood. The receptor was derived from a female donor with papillary thyroid cancer or a benign thyroid nodule (not recorded which). Some clones in this sample may be carry-over from other donors' samples. The chain has TRBV28 and TRBJ2-5, with D maybe TRBD1 (7 bases). In DNA form, the CDR3 reads TGTGCCAGCAGTTTAGAGGAGGGGGCGGGGGAGACCCAGTACTTC. It yields the protein CASSLEEGAGETQYF.